The entry below gives a single T cell receptor beta chain sequence along with its context. Antigen specificity is unknown. The assay was immunoSEQ multiplex PCR, and TCRdb's table has in-frame clones only and misses some. Of 100,000 or so clones in the sample, around 90% were seen once. These data are taken from a study of PD-L1 blockade in urothelial cancer. Study-wide results and limits: Below-median blood TCR clonality before treatment forecast better survival.

The CDR3 extends over 15 amino acids. Trimming removed 0 bases at V and 9 bases at J, with 16 bases between. Germline lookup yields CDR1 SGDLS and CDR2 YYNGEE. The chain carries TRBV9 and TRBJ2-1; D might be TRBD2 (6 bases). This receptor was obtained from a woman over 75 with urothelial cancer. The sequenced sample was PBMCs, obtained around atezolizumab (anti-PD-L1) treatment. CDR3 bases: TGTGCCAGCAGCGTAGGAGCATCTAGCGAGGGTGAGCAGTTCTTC. This translates into CASSVGASSEGEQFF. The whole variable domain, remainder taken from reference TRBV9 and TRBJ2-1, is DSGVTQTPKHLITATGQRVTLRCSPRSGDLSVYWYQQSLDQGLQFLIQYYNGEERAKGNILERFSAQQFPDLHSELNLSSLELGDSALYFCASSVGASSEGEQFFGPGTRLTVL.